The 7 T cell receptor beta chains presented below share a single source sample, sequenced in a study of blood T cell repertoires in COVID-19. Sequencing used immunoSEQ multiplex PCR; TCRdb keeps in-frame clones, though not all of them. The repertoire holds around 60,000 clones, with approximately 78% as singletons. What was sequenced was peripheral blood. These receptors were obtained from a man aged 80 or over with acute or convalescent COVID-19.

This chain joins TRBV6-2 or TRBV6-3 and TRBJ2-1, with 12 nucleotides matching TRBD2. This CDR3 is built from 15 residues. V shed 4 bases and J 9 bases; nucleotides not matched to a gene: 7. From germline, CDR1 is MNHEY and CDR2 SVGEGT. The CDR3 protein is CASSFTSGGSGEQFF. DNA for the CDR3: TGTGCCAGCAGTTTTACTAGCGGGGGGTCCGGTGAGCAGTTCTTC.

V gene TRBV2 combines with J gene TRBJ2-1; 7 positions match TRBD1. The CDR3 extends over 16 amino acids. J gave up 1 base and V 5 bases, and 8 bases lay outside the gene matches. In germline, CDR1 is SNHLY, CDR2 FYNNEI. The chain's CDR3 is CASSLTGTSSYNEQFF. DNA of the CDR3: TGTGCCAGCAGTTTGACAGGGACATCTTCCTACAATGAGCAGTTCTTC.

The CDR3 spells CANSGVAGNTIYF. The DNA for the CDR3 is TGTGCCAACTCAGGGGTAGCGGGAAACACCATATATTTT. This chain connects TRBV12-3 or TRBV12-4 to TRBJ1-3, with a tentative D call TRBD1 (6 bases). Between the trimmed V and J ends, which lost 10 bases and 4 bases, there was a span of 14 bases. This CDR3 region has 13 residues.

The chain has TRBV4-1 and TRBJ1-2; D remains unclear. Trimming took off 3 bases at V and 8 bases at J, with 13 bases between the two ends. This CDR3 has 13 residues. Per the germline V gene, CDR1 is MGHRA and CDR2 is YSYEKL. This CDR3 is CASSHKTLAGYTF. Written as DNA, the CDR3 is TGCGCCAGCAGCCACAAGACACTGGCCGGCTACACCTTC.

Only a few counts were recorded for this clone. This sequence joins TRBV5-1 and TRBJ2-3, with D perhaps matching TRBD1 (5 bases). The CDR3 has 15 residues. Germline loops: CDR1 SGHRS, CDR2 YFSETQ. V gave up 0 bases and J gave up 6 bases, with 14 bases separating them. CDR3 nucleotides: TGCGCCAGCAGCTTGGACCCAGGGTCGACGGATACGCAGTATTTT. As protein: CASSLDPGSTDTQYF.

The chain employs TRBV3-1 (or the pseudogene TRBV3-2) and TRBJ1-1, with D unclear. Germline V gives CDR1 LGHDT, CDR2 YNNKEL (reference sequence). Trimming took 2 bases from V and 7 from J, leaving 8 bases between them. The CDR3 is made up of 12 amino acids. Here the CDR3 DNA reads TGTGCCAGCAGCCAACCCCCTAGTGAAGCTTTCTTT. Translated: CASSQPPSEAFF.

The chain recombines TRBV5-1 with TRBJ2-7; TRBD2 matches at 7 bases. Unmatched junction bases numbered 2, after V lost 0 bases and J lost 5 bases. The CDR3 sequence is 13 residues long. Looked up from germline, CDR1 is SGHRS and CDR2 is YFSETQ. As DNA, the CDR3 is TGCGCCAGCAGCTTGGACAGCGGGAACGAGCAGTACTTC. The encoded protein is CASSLDSGNEQYF.